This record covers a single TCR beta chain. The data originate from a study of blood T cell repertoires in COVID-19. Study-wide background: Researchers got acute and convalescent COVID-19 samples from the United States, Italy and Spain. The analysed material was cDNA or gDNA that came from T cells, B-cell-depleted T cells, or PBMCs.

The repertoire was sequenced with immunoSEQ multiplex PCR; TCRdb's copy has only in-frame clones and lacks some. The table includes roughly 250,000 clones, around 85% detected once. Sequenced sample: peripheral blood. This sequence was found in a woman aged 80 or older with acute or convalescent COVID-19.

The CDR3 nucleotides read TGTGCCAGCATGGCCGGGACAGGGGAACAATTGTCTGGGAGCACTGAAGCTTTCTTT. Its translation is CASMAGTGEQLSGSTEAFF. V and J are TRBV7-2 and TRBJ1-1; 10 nucleotides line up with TRBD1. Trimming at V came to 7 bases and at J to 4 bases, leaving 21 bases not matched to a gene. The CDR3 runs 19 residues. The germline CDR1 and CDR2 sequences are SGHTA and FQGNSA. The full variable domain, in which reference TRBV7-2 and TRBJ1-1 provide the parts outside the CDR3, is GAGVSQSPSNKVTEKGKDVELRCDPISGHTALYWYRQSLGQGLEFLIYFQGNSAPDKSGLPSDRFSAERTGGSVSTLTIQRTQQEDSAVYLCASMAGTGEQLSGSTEAFFGQGTRLTVV.